A selection of T cell receptor beta chains follows, all from one sample in a study of beta chain features in type 1 diabetes. Sequenced by immunoSEQ multiplex PCR; TCRdb stores in-frame clones only, minus some. The sample has 550,000 to 850,000 clones, about an eighth seen once. The sequenced material came from naive CD4+ T cells from blood. The receptors stem from a man aged 18 to 30 with type 1 diabetes. The CDR3 runs from the conserved cysteine through the conserved F or W. D genes are given only for firm matches. Some rows mark clone size as missing; the rest say once, few, many or name a class of expanded clone.

v_gene	j_gene	d_gene	abundance	CDR3aa	CDR3nt
TRBV19	TRBJ2-1	TRBD2	few	CASSIALASGARSEQFF	TGTGCCAGTAGTATAGCACTAGCTAGCGGAGCTCGGAGTGAGCAGTTCTTC
TRBV30	TRBJ2-1	NA	NA	CAWSVLGGSSYNEQFF	TGTGCCTGGAGTGTACTTGGGGGGAGCTCCTACAATGAGCAGTTCTTC
TRBV7-8	TRBJ1-5	NA	NA	CASSPTGRSGNQPQHF	TGTGCCAGCAGCCCGACAGGAAGGTCGGGCAATCAGCCCCAGCATTTT
TRBV30	TRBJ2-2	NA	NA	CAWKEGPYTGELFF	TGTGCCTGGAAAGAGGGGCCGTACACCGGGGAGCTGTTTTTT
TRBV7-9	TRBJ1-2	NA	few	CASSLEAGATNYGYTF	TGTGCCAGCAGCTTAGAGGCAGGGGCTACTAACTATGGCTACACCTTC
TRBV29-1	TRBJ1-1	NA	NA	CSVAKGGTEAFF	TGCAGCGTAGCTAAGGGGGGCACTGAGGCTTTCTTT
TRBV5-6	TRBJ2-5	NA	few	CASSPPEGETQYF	TGTGCCAGCAGCCCCCCGGAAGGGGAGACCCAGTACTTC
TRBV27	TRBJ2-1	NA	few	CASSVPEVSYNEQFF	TGTGCCAGCAGTGTCCCAGAGGTCTCCTACAATGAGCAGTTCTTC
TRBV2	TRBJ1-6	NA	NA	CASSQGNSPLHF	TGTGCCAGCAGTCAGGGTAATTCACCCCTCCACTTT
TRBV7-9	TRBJ1-1	NA	few	CASTPDTEAFF	TGTGCCAGCACCCCTGACACTGAAGCTTTCTTT
TRBV9	TRBJ2-1	NA	few	CASSAGASLAYNEQFF	TGTGCCAGCAGCGCCGGGGCCTCCTTGGCCTACAATGAGCAGTTCTTC
TRBV18	TRBJ1-1	TRBD1	few	CASSPGQESQAFF	TGTGCCAGCTCACCCGGACAGGAATCGCAAGCTTTCTTT
TRBV6-1	TRBJ2-1	TRBD2	NA	CASSETPLGRGVREQFF	TGTGCCAGCAGTGAGACTCCCCTTGGGCGGGGGGTAAGGGAGCAGTTCTTC
TRBV7-3	TRBJ1-2	NA	few	CASSFSGAEGYTF	TGTGCCAGCAGCTTTTCCGGGGCGGAGGGCTACACCTTC
TRBV7-9	TRBJ1-6	TRBD1	NA	CASSFATIGTGYNSPLHF	TGTGCCAGCAGCTTTGCTACTATTGGGACAGGGTATAATTCACCCCTCCACTTT
TRBV28	TRBJ2-6	NA	NA	CASTLQGAGANVLTF	TGTGCCAGCACCCTACAGGGAGCTGGGGCCAACGTCCTGACTTTC
TRBV10-3	TRBJ1-6	NA	few	CAISESVGSKAPLHF	TGTGCCATCAGTGAGTCGGTCGGCAGTAAGGCACCCCTCCACTTT
TRBV29-1	TRBJ1-2	TRBD1	few	CSVEDYSGTGAINYGYTF	TGCAGCGTTGAAGATTATTCGGGGACAGGGGCTATAAACTATGGCTACACCTTC
TRBV5-1	TRBJ2-1	NA	NA	CASSLAPGRSDNEQFF	TGCGCCAGCAGCTTGGCCCCAGGGCGATCGGACAATGAGCAGTTCTTC
TRBV27	TRBJ1-5	NA	few	CASSPGTSSQPQHF	TGTGCCAGCAGTCCTGGGACATCCAGTCAGCCCCAGCATTTT
TRBV6-5	TRBJ1-1	NA	NA	CASLGAAGTEAFF	TGTGCCAGCTTAGGGGCGGCCGGAACTGAAGCTTTCTTT
TRBV30	TRBJ1-5	NA	NA	CAWSPGSNQPQHF	TGTGCCTGGTCCCCGGGCAGTAATCAGCCCCAGCATTTT
TRBV10-3	TRBJ1-5	NA	NA	CAISESPLLQVSQEPQHF	TGTGCCATCAGTGAGTCCCCCTTACTACAGGTTTCCCAGGAGCCCCAGCATTTT
TRBV4-1	TRBJ2-5	NA	NA	CASSQEEGAGSRQETQYF	TGCGCCAGCAGCCAAGAGGAGGGGGCCGGTTCTAGGCAAGAGACCCAGTACTTC
TRBV2	TRBJ2-7	TRBD1	NA	CASSGSGQGPPYEQYF	TGTGCCAGCAGTGGATCGGGACAGGGGCCTCCCTACGAGCAGTACTTC
TRBV19	TRBJ1-3	NA	NA	CASSADPGYSGNTIYF	TGTGCCAGTAGTGCTGATCCCGGATACTCTGGAAACACCATATATTTT
TRBV5-1	TRBJ1-1	NA	NA	CASSPNRAQNTEAFF	TGCGCCAGCAGCCCTAACAGGGCCCAAAACACTGAAGCTTTCTTT
TRBV10-2	TRBJ1-5	NA	NA	CASHQGSGQPQHF	TGCGCCAGTCATCAGGGTAGCGGACAGCCCCAGCATTTT
TRBV5-4	TRBJ2-3	TRBD1	NA	CASSSRTGSTDTQYF	TGTGCCAGCAGCTCGCGGACAGGGTCCACAGATACGCAGTATTTT
TRBV7-3	TRBJ2-1	NA	NA	CASLPQGGAYNEQFF	TGTGCCAGCCTACCTCAAGGGGGGGCCTACAATGAGCAGTTCTTC
TRBV2	TRBJ2-7	NA	NA	CASTPGRDYEQYF	TGTGCCAGCACCCCGGGCAGGGACTACGAGCAGTACTTC
TRBV4-1	TRBJ2-1	NA	few	CASSPQPGSGVYNEQFF	TGCGCCAGCAGCCCCCAGCCCGGGTCCGGTGTCTACAATGAGCAGTTCTTC
TRBV7-7	TRBJ2-1	NA	NA	CASSLGLSASYNEQFF	TGTGCTAGCAGCTTAGGGCTCTCTGCATCTTACAATGAGCAGTTCTTC
TRBV7-2	TRBJ2-1	NA	NA	CASSVTGRVFNEQFF	TGTGCCAGCAGCGTGACAGGGAGGGTGTTCAATGAGCAGTTCTTC
TRBV2	TRBJ2-3	NA	few	CASSEWGALSTDTQYF	TGTGCCAGCAGTGAATGGGGGGCCCTTAGCACAGATACGCAGTATTTT
TRBV6-1	TRBJ2-3	TRBD2	few	CASSDASGGTDTQYF	TGTGCCAGCAGTGATGCTAGCGGGGGCACAGATACGCAGTATTTT
TRBV19	TRBJ1-5	NA	NA	CASSIPSGSNQPQHF	TGTGCCAGTAGTATCCCCAGCGGTAGCAATCAGCCCCAGCATTTT
TRBV7-9	TRBJ1-3	NA	few	CASSRPERNTIYF	TGTGCCAGCAGCCGCCCCGAGCGGAACACCATATATTTT
TRBV2	TRBJ2-2	NA	NA	CASSEGGTGELFF	TGTGCCAGCAGTGAAGGGGGCACCGGGGAGCTGTTTTTT
TRBV11-2	TRBJ1-1	NA	NA	CASSLAGSMNTEAFF	TGTGCCAGCAGCCTAGCCGGGAGTATGAACACTGAAGCTTTCTTT
TRBV30	TRBJ2-2	NA	NA	CACKPRDRGSTGELFF	TGTGCCTGCAAACCCCGGGATCGAGGAAGCACCGGGGAGCTGTTTTTT
TRBV30	TRBJ1-1	NA	NA	CAWSAWGATEAFF	TGTGCCTGGAGTGCCTGGGGGGCGACTGAAGCTTTCTTT
TRBV18	TRBJ1-2	NA	few	CASSPPGTTMRGYTF	TGTGCCAGCTCACCACCTGGGACAACAATGAGGGGCTACACCTTC
TRBV29-1	TRBJ1-4	TRBD1	NA	CSVSGTGGEKLFF	TGCAGCGTTTCCGGGACAGGAGGAGAAAAACTGTTTTTT
TRBV11-2	TRBJ2-2	NA	NA	CASSSIRGSNTGELFF	TGTGCCAGCAGCTCCATCAGGGGCTCGAACACCGGGGAGCTGTTTTTT
TRBV30	TRBJ1-4	NA	few	CAWSTGTRLFF	TGTGCCTGGAGTACCGGGACCCGACTGTTTTTT
TRBV9	TRBJ1-1	NA	NA	CASSAERMNTEAFF	TGTGCCAGCAGCGCCGAAAGGATGAACACTGAAGCTTTCTTT
TRBV6-5	TRBJ2-5	NA	few	CASSPAGTYQETQYF	TGTGCCAGCAGTCCCGCCGGGACATACCAAGAGACCCAGTACTTC
TRBV6-6	TRBJ1-1	NA	NA	CASSYSGPEAFF	TGTGCCAGCAGTTACTCAGGGCCTGAAGCTTTCTTT
TRBV10-3	TRBJ1-1	NA	NA	CAISEWGTEAFF	TGTGCCATCAGTGAGTGGGGCACTGAAGCTTTCTTT
TRBV2	TRBJ1-1	NA	NA	CASSGREAFF	TGTGCCAGTTCGGGTCGAGAAGCTTTCTTT
TRBV11-1	TRBJ2-7	TRBD1	NA	CASSLKTGGLSRYEQYF	TGTGCCAGCAGCTTAAAGACAGGGGGCCTTTCCCGCTACGAGCAGTACTTC
TRBV2	TRBJ2-1	TRBD2	few	CASSEEVAGDNEQFF	TGTGCCAGCAGTGAGGAGGTAGCGGGGGACAATGAGCAGTTCTTC
TRBV11-2	TRBJ2-5	TRBD1	few	CASSRTGKRETQYF	TGTGCCAGCAGCAGGACAGGGAAGCGGGAGACCCAGTACTTC
TRBV29-1	TRBJ1-1	NA	NA	CSVPTGFGSAEAFF	TGCAGCGTTCCTACAGGGTTCGGGTCGGCTGAAGCTTTCTTT